The clone carrying this TCR beta chain was recorded at least ten times. The record originates from a study of beta chain features in type 1 diabetes. Expressed TCRB transcripts were sequenced, since all the RNA that had been isolated was reverse transcribed. TCRdb's table, derived via immunoSEQ multiplex PCR, lists solely in-frame clones and lacks some. Among some 220,000 clones listed, roughly a tenth were seen once. The CDR3 covers 15 residues. CDR1 is SGDLS and CDR2 is YYNGEE in the germline V gene. With 3 bases removed from V and 0 bases from J, the gap between germline ends came to 12 bases. The chain has TRBV9 and TRBJ2-5; D possibly matches TRBD1 or TRBD2 (5 bases each). The TCR comes from a man younger than 35 in good health. Sample: central memory CD4+ T cells from blood. CDR3 amino acids: CASSGRDGYQETQYF. As DNA, the CDR3 is TGTGCCAGCAGCGGCCGGGACGGGTACCAAGAGACCCAGTACTTC.